This TCR beta chain came from a study of blood T cell repertoires in COVID-19. The CDR3 length is 15 residues. Germline V lookup: CDR1 KGHSH, CDR2 LQKENI. Trimming left V 4 bases short and J 7 bases short, with 14 bases between. Per the authors' pipeline: Cell counts per sample came from amplifying reference gene primers. TCRdb's copy holds only in-frame clones and misses some; the assay was immunoSEQ multiplex PCR. V and J calls and clone size come straight from that table; D and trimming were deduced from the DNA. Of roughly 400,000 clones in the sample, about 89% were seen once. The chain recombines TRBV18 with TRBJ1-6; D ambiguous. This clonotype was sampled from a woman in her sixties with COVID-19, enrolled during active disease. Sequencing was performed on peripheral blood. The CDR3 sequence is CASSRARRENSPLHF. In DNA form, the CDR3 reads TGTGCCAGCTCACGTGCAAGGAGGGAGAATTCACCCCTCCACTTT.